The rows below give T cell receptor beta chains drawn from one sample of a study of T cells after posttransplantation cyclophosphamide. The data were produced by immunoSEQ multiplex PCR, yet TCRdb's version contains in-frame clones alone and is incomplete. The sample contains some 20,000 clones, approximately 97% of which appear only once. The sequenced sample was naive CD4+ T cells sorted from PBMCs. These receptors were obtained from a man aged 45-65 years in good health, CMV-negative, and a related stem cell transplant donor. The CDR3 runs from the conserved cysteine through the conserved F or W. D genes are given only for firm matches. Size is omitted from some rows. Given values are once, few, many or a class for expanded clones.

TGTGCTACCGGACAGTTTGAAGCTTTCTTT CATGQFEAFF - - TRBJ1-1 TRBV12-5
TGTGCCAGCTCGCCCTGGGACCGGGGGGGAAGCTCCTATAATTCACCCCTCCACTTT CASSPWDRGGSSYNSPLHF - - TRBJ1-6 TRBV18
TGTGCCAGCAGCTTACTGGTCGGCGGGGAGCTGTTTTTT CASSLLVGGELFF - - TRBJ2-2 TRBV11-3
TGTGCCAGCAGATTCGGGACAGGGACCACAGAGGGTTCACCCCTCCACTTT CASRFGTGTTEGSPLHF TRBD1 - TRBJ1-6 TRBV7-9
TGTGCCAGCTCACCACGACATACAAACACTGAAGCTTTCTTT CASSPRHTNTEAFF - - TRBJ1-1 TRBV18
TGTGCCACCAGCAGAGATGCCGGGCAAGAGACCCAGTACTTC CATSRDAGQETQYF - - TRBJ2-5 TRBV15
TGTGCCAGCAGCGACCGGGACAGCTCCTACGAGCAGTACTTC CASSDRDSSYEQYF TRBD1 - TRBJ2-7 TRBV5-8
TGTGCCAGCAGGGGACAGGGGGCGTCCGGGGAGCTGTTTTTT CASRGQGASGELFF TRBD1 - TRBJ2-2 TRBV6-4
TGTGCCAGCAGCTTGGGACAGAACACTGAAGCTTTCTTT CASSLGQNTEAFF - once TRBJ1-1 TRBV7-3
TGTGCCAGCAGCCACCGGGACACCTATCAGCCCCAGCATTTT CASSHRDTYQPQHF - - TRBJ1-5 TRBV7-8
TGCAGCGCTTCGGGACACCAGGGCACTGAAGCTTTCTTT CSASGHQGTEAFF - - TRBJ1-1 TRBV29-1
TGTGCCAGTAGTATTGGCTCGACCACTAATTTCTATGGCTACACCTTC CASSIGSTTNFYGYTF - - TRBJ1-2 TRBV19
TGCGCCAGCAGCTTGGCCCCGGGACAGGGGATTATAGGCTCTGGAAACACCATATATTTT CASSLAPGQGIIGSGNTIYF TRBD1 - TRBJ1-3 TRBV5-1
TGCGCCAGCAGTGGAGGTAGCGGGGCCTACGAGCAGTACTTC CASSGGSGAYEQYF TRBD2 few TRBJ2-7 TRBV10-1
TGTGCCATCAGTGGGGACAGGTTCTCCTCCTACGAGCAGTACTTC CAISGDRFSSYEQYF TRBD1 - TRBJ2-7 TRBV10-3
TGTGCCAGCAGTGAACAGACGCCGGGACTGGACGAGCAGTACTTC CASSEQTPGLDEQYF - - TRBJ2-7 TRBV6-1
TGTGCCAGCAGCACCCACTCGAGCTCCTACGAGCAGTACTTC CASSTHSSSYEQYF - - TRBJ2-7 TRBV9
TGTGCCAGCAGCTTACGAGCTATGTATGGCTACACCTTC CASSLRAMYGYTF - once TRBJ1-2 TRBV5-6
TGCGCCAGCAGCTTATTACAGGGGACTGGTACTGAAGCTTTCTTT CASSLLQGTGTEAFF TRBD1 - TRBJ1-1 TRBV5-1
TGTGCCAGCAGCCAACACACAGGGGTGAACACTGAAGCTTTCTTT CASSQHTGVNTEAFF TRBD1 - TRBJ1-1 TRBV11-2
TGCAGCGTTGTTCGCAGGTTAAACACTGAAGCTTTCTTT CSVVRRLNTEAFF - - TRBJ1-1 TRBV29-1
TGCAGCGTTGGACAGGGGCTGCGAAGAGCTTTCTTT CSVGQGLRRAFF TRBD1 - TRBJ1-1 TRBV29-1
TGCGCCAGCAGCTTGGCCAGCGGGACCTATGGCTACACCTTC CASSLASGTYGYTF - - TRBJ1-2 TRBV5-1
TGTGCCTGGAGTGTATCTAGCGGGAGAAACGAGCAGTACTTC CAWSVSSGRNEQYF TRBD2 - TRBJ2-7 TRBV30
TGTGCCAGCAGCTTAGAGTTACTAGCCAAAAACATTCAGTACTTC CASSLELLAKNIQYF - - TRBJ2-4 TRBV7-9
TGTGCCAGCAGCCCTCTGGGGGGCTCTGGAAACACCATATATTTT CASSPLGGSGNTIYF - - TRBJ1-3 TRBV5-5
TGTGCCAGCAGTGAATCCGCCAGGAATCAGCCCCAGCATTTT CASSESARNQPQHF - - TRBJ1-5 TRBV2
TGCGCCAGCAGTCTCGGACTAGCGGGAGAGTTAGATACGCAGTATTTT CASSLGLAGELDTQYF TRBD2 - TRBJ2-3 TRBV10-2
TGTGCCAGCAGCAATAGGGACAGGTCTGGGGCCAACGTCCTGACTTTC CASSNRDRSGANVLTF TRBD1 - TRBJ2-6 TRBV7-3
TGTGCCAGCAGCTGGGGCTTCCCCAGCGACATTCAGTACTTC CASSWGFPSDIQYF - - TRBJ2-4 TRBV5-6
TGTGCCAGCAGCTTCAGAGTATTTCGGGGGAAGGATGGCTACACCTTC CASSFRVFRGKDGYTF - once TRBJ1-2 TRBV7-3
TGTGCCAGCAGTGAGGGCCCAGTAGCGGGGCCCCAGCATTTT CASSEGPVAGPQHF - - TRBJ1-5 TRBV6-1
TGTGCCAGCAGCCTGACAGGGAGGTCCGTCACAGATACGCAGTATTTT CASSLTGRSVTDTQYF - - TRBJ2-3 TRBV7-3
TGTGCCAGCAGCTCATCCGGGACTCCTCTCGGGGGCTACACCTTC CASSSSGTPLGGYTF - - TRBJ1-2 TRBV7-9
TGTGCCAGCAGCTTAGTCGTTGGAGGAGGGACCGGGGAGCTGTTTTTT CASSLVVGGGTGELFF - - TRBJ2-2 TRBV7-2
TGTGCCAGCAGTTATGATAGTTCCGACACTGAAGCTTTCTTT CASSYDSSDTEAFF - - TRBJ1-1 TRBV6-5
TGCAGCGTATCCAGGGACAGGAACTATGGCTACACCTTC CSVSRDRNYGYTF TRBD1 - TRBJ1-2 TRBV29-1